This T cell receptor beta chain was recovered during a study of radiotherapy plus CTLA-4 blockade in lung cancer. This clone was detected only once. No antigen is known for it. Here immunoSEQ multiplex PCR was the method, and the copy in TCRdb shows in-frame clones only, minus some. The table shows some 78,000 clones, with approximately 86% occurring only once. Patients had chemo-refractory metastatic non-small-cell lung cancer and received focal radiation plus CTLA-4 blockade that used ipilimumab. The germline V gene has CDR1 SNHLY and CDR2 FYNNEI. The CDR3 runs 13 residues. The V end was cut by 8 bases, the J end by 5 bases, with 13 bases between. General study results and limits: There was expansion of tumor-derived TCR clones in blood after radiotherapy plus ipilimumab.

This clonotype was obtained from a human donor with non-small cell lung cancer who had a partial response to radiotherapy plus ipilimumab. Sequenced material: peripheral blood, taken from a patient treated with radiotherapy plus ipilimumab. The J gene is TRBJ1-5, the V gene TRBV2; D possibly corresponds to TRBD1 (5 bases). In DNA, the CDR3 is TGTGCCAGCGCGGGGGGAACGGATCAGCCCCAGCATTTT. The encoded protein is CASAGGTDQPQHF.